The rows below give T cell receptor beta chains drawn from one sample of a study of cytomegalovirus exposure and HLA in healthy donors. The method was immunoSEQ multiplex PCR; TCRdb's version includes in-frame clones alone and lacks a portion of them. Among 150,000 to 200,000 clones listed, around 81% were seen once. Sequencing input: PBMCs. All receptors derive from a man aged 18 to 29 in good health and CMV-seronegative. CDR3s include the opening cysteine and the closing phenylalanine or tryptophan. The D gene is left open where the match is weak. The size entry is marked missing in some rows and otherwise reads once, few, many or a size class.

clone_size	d_call	cdr3_length	j_call	v_call	cdr3_nt	cdr3_aa
.	TRBD2	15	TRBJ2-3	TRBV6-5	TGTGCCAGCAGCCTAGCGGGGTACTCACAAGATACGCAGTATTTT	CASSLAGYSQDTQYF
once	.	14	TRBJ2-2	TRBV4-1	TGCGCCAGCAGCCTGGGGCTGAACACCGGGGAGCTGTTTTTT	CASSLGLNTGELFF
.	TRBD1	14	TRBJ1-5	TRBV7-2	TGTGCCAGCAGCACCCGACAGGGGGATCAGCCCCAGCATTTT	CASSTRQGDQPQHF
.	TRBD1	18	TRBJ1-1	TRBV5-1	TGCGCCAGCAGCCTAACGGGACAGAGGCTCACAATGAACACTGAAGCTTTCTTT	CASSLTGQRLTMNTEAFF
.	.	15	TRBJ2-7	TRBV5-6	TGTGCCAGCAGCTTTCCCAGGGTACAGCCATACGAGCAGTACTTC	CASSFPRVQPYEQYF
.	.	16	TRBJ2-6	TRBV11-1	TGTGCCAGCAGCCAGGGCGTGAGTTCTGGGGCCAACGTCCTGACTTTC	CASSQGVSSGANVLTF
once	.	14	TRBJ1-1	TRBV10-3	TGTGCCATCAGCGACGTGGCGGGACGGACTGAAGCTTTCTTT	CAISDVAGRTEAFF
.	.	13	TRBJ1-2	TRBV6-6	TGTGCCAGCACTTTTGTGCAGGGGCATGGCTACACCTTC	CASTFVQGHGYTF
.	.	14	TRBJ2-2	TRBV5-1	TGCGCCAGCAGCTTTCCCTCGGGGGTCGGGGAGCTGTTTTTT	CASSFPSGVGELFF
.	.	13	TRBJ1-1	TRBV7-8	TGTGCCAGCAGCTTACCAGGGTTGAGTGAAGCTTTCTTT	CASSLPGLSEAFF
.	.	16	TRBJ1-5	TRBV2	TGTGCCAGCAGTGAAGCGCTTCGGGGGAGCAATCAGCCCCAGCATTTT	CASSEALRGSNQPQHF
.	.	14	TRBJ1-1	TRBV5-1	TGCGCCAGCAGCTTGGACGGGGGGAACACTGAAGCTTTCTTT	CASSLDGGNTEAFF
.	TRBD1	16	TRBJ2-5	TRBV9	TGTGCCAGCAGCGGACCCGGGACAGGGGGCGCGCAGACCCAGTACTTC	CASSGPGTGGAQTQYF
.	.	14	TRBJ2-7	TRBV6-6	TGTGCCAGCAGCAAGCTAGCGTACCTTCCGGAGCAGTACTTC	CASSKLAYLPEQYF
.	.	15	TRBJ1-3	TRBV4-1	TGCGCCAGCAGCCAGCTTCTAGCCCCTGGAAACACCATATATTTT	CASSQLLAPGNTIYF
once	.	16	TRBJ1-2	TRBV7-2	TGTGCCAGCAGCTTAGCAGTCCTAGCCGGGGGGTATGGCTACACCTTC	CASSLAVLAGGYGYTF
.	TRBD2	16	TRBJ2-3	TRBV7-2	TGTGCCAGCAGCTTACTCCGCGGGGGGACCACAGATACGCAGTATTTT	CASSLLRGGTTDTQYF
.	TRBD1	15	TRBJ2-2	TRBV5-1	TGCGCCAGCAGCCGACAGGGGGCCGGCACCGGGGAGCTGTTTTTT	CASSRQGAGTGELFF
.	.	15	TRBJ1-2	TRBV19	TGTGCCAGTAGTAGAAGGACAGTTACTAACTATGGCTACACCTTC	CASSRRTVTNYGYTF
.	TRBD2	16	TRBJ2-5	TRBV9	TGTGCCAGCAGCTCTTACCCCGGGACTAGCCAAGAGACCCAGTACTTC	CASSSYPGTSQETQYF
.	.	12	TRBJ2-7	TRBV11-3	TGTGCCAGCAGCTTTCGAGTCGGGGAGCAGTACTTC	CASSFRVGEQYF
.	.	13	TRBJ2-3	TRBV27	TGTGCCAGCAGTCGGTTAGGGGCAGATACGCAGTATTTT	CASSRLGADTQYF
.	.	14	TRBJ1-5	TRBV7-2	TGTGCCAGCAGCTCCTCCTCCAGGGATCAGCCCCAGCATTTT	CASSSSSRDQPQHF
.	TRBD2	15	TRBJ2-1	TRBV7-2	TGTGCCAGCAGCGCTCAGCGGGGGGCTGTGAATGAGCAGTTCTTC	CASSAQRGAVNEQFF
.	.	12	TRBJ1-2	TRBV30	TGTGCCTGGAGACCGACAGGCGTGGGCTACACCTTC	CAWRPTGVGYTF
.	TRBD1	18	TRBJ2-7	TRBV7-2	TGTGCCAGCAGCTTAGGTCCCGCCGGGACAGGCTCGTCCTACGAGCAGTACTTC	CASSLGPAGTGSSYEQYF
.	.	16	TRBJ2-7	TRBV5-6	TGTGCCAGCAGCTTGGTTGGGGGCCCTCTTTCCTACGAGCAGTACTTC	CASSLVGGPLSYEQYF
once	.	14	TRBJ1-1	TRBV7-2	TGTGCCAGCAGCGTACAGGGCTCTGGGACTGAAGCTTTCTTT	CASSVQGSGTEAFF
few	TRBD2	15	TRBJ2-5	TRBV5-6	TGTGCCAGCAGCCGCCTCGGGGGGGACCAAGAGACCCAGTACTTC	CASSRLGGDQETQYF
.	TRBD1	14	TRBJ1-5	TRBV18	TGTGCCAGCTCAGGCGGGACAGGGAATCAGCCCCAGCATTTT	CASSGGTGNQPQHF
few	TRBD2	14	TRBJ2-1	TRBV4-3	TGCGCCAGCAGCCAAGCTAGCGGGGTGGGTGAGCAGTTCTTC	CASSQASGVGEQFF
once	TRBD1	16	TRBJ1-4	TRBV7-2	TGTGCCAGCAGCCAGACGACAGGGGCGCCTTTGGAAAAACTGTTTTTT	CASSQTTGAPLEKLFF
.	TRBD1	13	TRBJ2-7	TRBV19	TGTGCCAGTAGTATGACAGGGGGCTACGAGCAGTACTTC	CASSMTGGYEQYF
.	TRBD2	11	TRBJ2-7	TRBV6-1	TGTGCCTCAAAGCGGGACTACGAGCAGTACTTC	CASKRDYEQYF
.	TRBD1	16	TRBJ1-5	TRBV6-1	TGTGCCAGCAGTGATTTCCGGGACAGGGGGACTCAGCCCCAGCATTTT	CASSDFRDRGTQPQHF
once	TRBD1	16	TRBJ1-5	TRBV7-2	TGTGCCAGCAGCTTTTTCGGGACAGGGGGCAATCAGCCCCAGCATTTT	CASSFFGTGGNQPQHF
.	TRBD2	18	TRBJ2-7	TRBV4-1	TGCGCCAGCAGCCAAGATTGGGGAGGGACGGTGAGCTCCTACGAGCAGTACTTC	CASSQDWGGTVSSYEQYF
.	.	13	TRBJ1-3	TRBV10-3	TGTGCCATCAGTGGGCTCTCTGGAAACACCATATATTTT	CAISGLSGNTIYF
.	TRBD2	15	TRBJ2-6	TRBV7-9	TGTGCCAGCAGTCCTACGGGAGGAGGGGCCAACGTCCTGACTTTC	CASSPTGGGANVLTF
.	.	11	TRBJ1-4	TRBV6-6	TGTGCCAGCGTATCAGATGAAAAACTGTTTTTT	CASVSDEKLFF
.	TRBD2	14	TRBJ2-3	TRBV6-4	TGTGCCAGCAGTGAGGGACTAGCCGCAGATACGCAGTATTTT	CASSEGLAADTQYF
.	.	12	TRBJ2-1	TRBV7-9	TGTGCCACTAGTCGTGGAAGCGATGAGCAGTTCTTC	CATSRGSDEQFF
.	.	16	TRBJ2-7	TRBV27	TGTGCCAGCAGTTTCCGGAACCAGGGTTTCGGCTACGAGCAGTACTTC	CASSFRNQGFGYEQYF
.	TRBD1	16	TRBJ2-1	TRBV7-3	TGTGCCAGCAGCTTAACGGGGGACAGTTCCTACAATGAGCAGTTCTTC	CASSLTGDSSYNEQFF
.	.	14	TRBJ1-5	TRBV5-1	TGCGCCAGCAGCTTGGGGGCAGGGGATCAGCCCCAGCATTTT	CASSLGAGDQPQHF
.	TRBD1	13	TRBJ1-4	TRBV18	TGTGCCAGCTCACAAGGGACAGGGGAAAAACTGTTTTTT	CASSQGTGEKLFF
.	.	15	TRBJ2-5	TRBV13	TGTGCCAGCAGCTTACTGGGGTACGGGAAAGAGACCCAGTACTTC	CASSLLGYGKETQYF
.	.	15	TRBJ1-1	TRBV7-9	TGTGCCAGCAGCATACCGGGACTGATGAACACTGAAGCTTTCTTT	CASSIPGLMNTEAFF
.	TRBD2	17	TRBJ2-1	TRBV7-2	TGTGCCAGCAGCTCAGAGTTCGGGAGGCTCTCCTACAATGAGCAGTTCTTC	CASSSEFGRLSYNEQFF
.	TRBD1	13	TRBJ1-2	TRBV2	TGTGCCAGCACTACGGACAGGGGCTATGGCTACACCTTC	CASTTDRGYGYTF